These 29 T cell receptor beta chains share one sample of origin, sequenced in a study of T cell repertoires in cytomegalovirus infection. Using its own MiXCR run on the reads, TCRdb lists one record per CDR3 protein. Here the sample spans around 630,000 distinct CDR3 sequences, 20% to 25% being singletons. Sequenced input: CD8+ T cells from PBMCs. These receptors originate from a human donor in good health (CMV status not recorded). Some clones in this sample may be carry-over from other donors' samples.

This chain links TRBV28 with TRBJ2-3; D perhaps matches TRBD1 (5 bases). The ends were cut back, 6 bases at V and 7 bases at J, with 17 bases in the middle. The germline V gene encodes CDR1 MDHEN and CDR2 SYDVKM. The CDR3 sequence is 14 residues long. The CDR3, as DNA: TGTGCCAGCAGGACCAGGGTCCAGGATAATACGCAGTATTTT. It yields the protein CASRTRVQDNTQYF.

The table lists this clonotype with a few counts. V usage is TRBV10-3 and J usage is TRBJ2-2, with TRBD1 matching 7 bases. The CDR3 totals 14 residues. Unmatched junction bases numbered 4, after V lost 9 bases and J lost 0 bases. Germline lookup yields CDR1 ENHRY and CDR2 SYGVKD. CDR3 DNA sequence: TGTGCCATACTGGACAGGACGAACACCGGGGAGCTGTTTTTT. Protein: CAILDRTNTGELFF.

Ten or more counts support this clonotype. V usage is TRBV7-9 and J usage is TRBJ2-3; D possibly matches TRBD1 or TRBD2 (5 bases each). Germline CDR1 reads SEHNR; CDR2 reads FQNEAQ (reference sequence). V lost 3 bases and J 2 bases, leaving 18 bases between the germline ends. There are 17 residues in the CDR3. The CDR3 is CASSFLWDRPVTDTQYF. DNA for the CDR3: TGTGCCAGCAGCTTCCTATGGGACCGCCCAGTCACAGATACGCAGTATTTT.

This rearrangement joins TRBV6-2 or TRBV6-3 to TRBJ2-1; TRBD2 matches at 13 bases. The germline CDR1 and CDR2 sequences are MNHEY and SVGEGT. This CDR3 spans 16 amino acids. V gave up 2 bases and J gave up 10 bases; unmatched junction bases: 8. The CDR3 loop reads CASSYKLAGGFWEQFF. CDR3 DNA: TGTGCCAGCAGTTACAAACTAGCGGGGGGGTTTTGGGAGCAGTTCTTC.

V gene TRBV2 combines with J gene TRBJ1-2, with D possibly being TRBD1 (5 bases). CDR1 is SNHLY and CDR2 is FYNNEI in the germline V gene. The CDR3 loop spans 15 amino acids. V dropped 4 bases and J dropped 3 bases, with 15 bases sitting between them. The CDR3 spells CASSGYAGGDYGYTF. CDR3 nucleotides: TGTGCCAGCAGTGGGTACGCCGGGGGGGACTATGGCTACACCTTC.

This clonotype was seen more than once but under ten times. V gene TRBV19 combines with J gene TRBJ2-1, with TRBD1 identical over 11 bases. Germline CDR1 LNHDA, CDR2 SQIVND (reference sequence). The CDR3 sequence is 14 residues long. With 3 bases clipped from V and 6 bases from J, the junction kept 1 base outside the gene matches. Written as DNA, the CDR3 is TGTGCCAGTAGTATCGGGACAGGGGGCAATGAGCAGTTCTTC. Protein: CASSIGTGGNEQFF.

The chain recombines TRBV6-1 with TRBJ2-1; D not resolved. Germline V CDR1 and CDR2: MNHNS, SASEGT. The CDR3 sequence is 14 residues long. V shed 7 bases and J shed 7 bases, with 17 bases lying between them. The CDR3, as DNA: TGTGCCAGCACGTTGCGAGTGGATGGGAATGAGCAGTTCTTC. As protein: CASTLRVDGNEQFF.

In this sample, this clonotype turned up a few times. This chain links TRBV20-1 with TRBJ1-2, with no clear D. V was cut by 2 bases and J by 8 bases, with 15 bases left in between. The CDR3 runs 13 residues. Germline V gene sequence: CDR1 DFQATT, CDR2 SNEGSKA (reference sequence). In DNA form, the CDR3 reads TGCAGTGCTAGATCACAACACGGAAGAGGCTACACCTTC. Its translation: CSARSQHGRGYTF.

This clonotype was found a few times. The rearrangement joins TRBV20-1 to TRBJ1-4, with D uncertain. The CDR3 is made up of 14 amino acids. Trimming pared 3 bases from V and 3 bases from J, leaving 11 bases between. CDR1 is DFQATT and CDR2 is SNEGSKA in the germline V gene (reference sequence). CDR3 sequence reads: CSARRYLANEKLFF. Here the CDR3 DNA reads TGCAGTGCTAGGCGGTACCTGGCTAATGAAAAACTGTTTTTT.

The rearrangement links TRBV6-6 to TRBJ2-5; 7 nucleotides match TRBD2. This CDR3 contains 13 residues. Germline V gene data show CDR1 as MNHNY and CDR2 as SVGAGI (reference sequence). V shed 7 bases and J 5 bases; nucleotides not matched to a gene: 7. The CDR3 is CASTQRGEETQYF. DNA of the CDR3: TGTGCCAGCACCCAGCGGGGAGAGGAGACCCAGTACTTC.

This clonotype has a handful of counts. V usage is TRBV7-9 and J usage is TRBJ2-2; 8 bases line up with TRBD2. Germline trimming cut 1 base from V and 3 bases from J; bases unmatched to any gene: 4. CDR3 length equals 16 residues. The germline gives CDR1 SEHNR, CDR2 FQNEAQ (reference sequence). CDR3 in DNA: TGTGCCAGCAGCTTAGAGAGCGGGGGAGACACCGGGGAGCTGTTTTTT. The encoded protein is CASSLESGGDTGELFF. Drawing the rest from reference TRBV7-9 and TRBJ2-2, the complete variable domain is DTGVSQNPRHKITKRGQNVTFRCDPISEHNRLYWYRQTLGQGPEFLTYFQNEAQLEKSRLLSDRFSAERPKGSFSTLEIQRTEQGDSAMYLCASSLESGGDTGELFFGEGSRLTVL.

This clonotype has at least ten counts. The chain employs TRBV7-9 and TRBJ1-1; D uncertain. This CDR3 spans 12 amino acids. Trimming shortened V by 3 bases and J by 12 bases, and 14 bases separated the two germline ends. CDR1 and CDR2 (germline): SEHNR, FQNEAQ (reference sequence). The CDR3 bases are TGTGCCAGCAGCTTCGGGAGGGAGGGTTCTTTCTTT. Amino acids: CASSFGREGSFF.

This clonotype was recorded only once. This chain connects TRBV28 to TRBJ2-2; 9 bases agree with TRBD1. The CDR3 has 13 amino acids. Looked up from germline, CDR1 is MDHEN and CDR2 is SYDVKM. V was clipped by 10 bases and J by 6 bases; unmatched bases: 6. CDR3 sequence: CATRDREAGELFF. CDR3 nucleotide sequence: TGTGCCACCCGGGACAGGGAGGCCGGGGAGCTGTTTTTT.

This clonotype was found a few times. The J gene is TRBJ1-1, the V gene TRBV28; D unclear. V lost 5 bases to trimming and J lost 3 bases, with 13 bases between them. The germline V gene has CDR1 MDHEN and CDR2 SYDVKM. This CDR3 contains 14 residues. The DNA for the CDR3 is TGTGCCAGCAGTCCGAGGGAGGGAGACACTGAAGCTTTCTTT. Its protein is CASSPREGDTEAFF.

This clonotype was counted many times. V gene TRBV7-6 combines with J gene TRBJ2-1; 7 bases agree with TRBD1. This CDR3 has 16 residues. Germline trimming cut 1 base from V and 3 bases from J; bases unmatched to any gene: 6. The germline V gene has CDR1 SGHVS and CDR2 FNYEAQ. This chain's CDR3 is CASSLGDSAFYNEQFF. Written as DNA, the CDR3 is TGTGCCAGCAGCTTAGGGGACAGTGCCTTCTACAATGAGCAGTTCTTC.

This clonotype was detected ten times or more. V and J are TRBV7-6 and TRBJ2-1, with D uncertain. Trimming left V 5 bases short and J 10 bases short, with 15 bases between. Looked up from germline, CDR1 is SGHVS and CDR2 is FNYEAQ. The CDR3 length is 13 residues. CDR3: CASSPNDRVEQFF. The CDR3 region has the DNA TGTGCCAGCAGCCCCAATGATAGAGTCGAGCAGTTCTTC.

The chain uses TRBV13 and TRBJ1-5; no definite D call. The germline V gene encodes CDR1 PRHDT and CDR2 FYEKMQ (reference sequence). The length of the CDR3 is 15 residues. V lost 7 bases and J lost 3, with 16 bases in between. DNA for the CDR3: TGTGCCAGCAACCTCCCTGACATGACCAATCAGCCCCAGCATTTT. It encodes CASNLPDMTNQPQHF.

The chain couples TRBV10-2 to TRBJ2-1; the match to TRBD2 covers 7 bases. Germline CDR1 reads WSHSY; CDR2 reads SAAADI. The CDR3 is 18 amino acids. V lost 8 bases and J lost 0; bases outside the gene matches: 16. CDR3 protein: CASAGWGGSSSSYNEQFF. The CDR3 DNA reads TGCGCCAGCGCAGGGTGGGGGGGTAGTTCAAGCTCCTACAATGAGCAGTTCTTC.

The V and J genes are TRBV5-4 and TRBJ2-1, with unresolved D. The germline V and J ends were trimmed by 1 base and 1 base, with 15 bases remaining between them. Germline-derived CDR1 and CDR2 are SGHNT and YYREEE (reference sequence). This CDR3 region has 17 residues. CDR3 loop: CASSLKRERPSYNEQFF. The CDR3 DNA reads as TGTGCCAGCAGCTTGAAGAGAGAGCGTCCGTCCTACAATGAGCAGTTCTTC.

This clonotype occurred many times. The J gene is TRBJ2-5, the V gene TRBV28, with 13 bases identical to TRBD2. This CDR3 spans 16 amino acids. Germline lookup yields CDR1 MDHEN and CDR2 SYDVKM. With V trimmed by 6 bases and J by 7 bases, 11 bases remained unmatched. CDR3 region: CASSRWTSGGPGTQYF. The CDR3 DNA reads as TGTGCCAGCAGCCGTTGGACTAGCGGGGGCCCAGGGACCCAGTACTTC.

The rearrangement links TRBV20-1 to TRBJ2-3, with D tentatively TRBD1 or TRBD2 (5 bases each). Germline V gene data show CDR1 as DFQATT and CDR2 as SNEGSKA (reference sequence). V lost 1 base and J 0 bases, leaving 14 bases between the germline ends. This CDR3 region has 16 residues. This chain's CDR3 is CSARVSPGRSTDTQYF. The CDR3 DNA reads as TGCAGTGCTAGAGTTTCCCCAGGGAGAAGCACAGATACGCAGTATTTT.

The rearrangement links TRBV2 to TRBJ1-4; D unclear. The germline V gene encodes CDR1 SNHLY and CDR2 FYNNEI. V lost 3 bases and J lost 0, with 11 bases in between. This CDR3 region has 16 residues. The DNA of the CDR3 is TGTGCCAGCAGTGAGGAAACCTCCGCAACTAATGAAAAACTGTTTTTT. Translated: CASSEETSATNEKLFF.

This clonotype was seen repeatedly, ten times or more. The chain couples TRBV7-2 to TRBJ2-2; D not certain. This CDR3 region has 13 residues. The germline CDR1 and CDR2 sequences are SGHTA and FQGNSA. Trimming took 1 base from V and 9 from J, leaving 9 bases between them. CDR3 sequence reads: CASSLVSRRELFF. In DNA, the CDR3 is TGTGCCAGCAGCTTAGTATCTCGGCGGGAGCTGTTTTTT.

This clonotype was seen at least ten times. The V call is TRBV6-1, the J call TRBJ2-7; D call uncertain. With 3 bases removed from V and 1 base from J, the gap between germline ends came to 7 bases. This CDR3 has 13 residues. The germline gives CDR1 MNHNS, CDR2 SASEGT. The CDR3 DNA reads as TGTGCCAGCAGTGACCCTCGGTCCTACGAGCAGTACGTC. Amino acids: CASSDPRSYEQYV.

The chain couples TRBV28 to TRBJ2-1; 14 nucleotides align to TRBD2. The CDR3 has 19 amino acids. With 2 bases clipped from V and 8 bases from J, the junction kept 14 bases outside the gene matches. From germline, CDR1 is MDHEN and CDR2 SYDVKM. The CDR3 region is CASSLLGTSGGPPLDEQFF. The CDR3 coding sequence is TGTGCCAGCAGTTTACTTGGGACTAGCGGGGGCCCCCCCTTAGATGAGCAGTTCTTC.

This clonotype occurred many times. The chain is built from TRBV7-9 and TRBJ1-1; D is unclear. Trimming removed 5 bases from V and 0 bases from J, with 19 bases in between. The CDR3 runs to 17 residues. Germline values: CDR1 SEHNR, CDR2 FQNEAQ (reference sequence). This CDR3 reads CASSRDPGDTMNTEAFF. The CDR3, as DNA: TGTGCCAGCAGCCGTGACCCGGGAGATACCATGAACACTGAAGCTTTCTTT.

V usage is TRBV27 and J usage is TRBJ2-7; TRBD2 is a possible D gene (5 bases). CDR3 length equals 12 residues. From germline, CDR1 is MNHEY and CDR2 SMNVEV (reference sequence). The V and J ends lost 7 bases and 5 bases respectively, with 12 bases between them. The CDR3 region has the DNA TGTGCCAGCAACTACCCCGGGGACGAGCAGTACTTC. Protein: CASNYPGDEQYF.

This clonotype was counted ten times or more. The chain employs TRBV28 and TRBJ1-1; 9 bases map to TRBD1. V was pared by 4 bases and J by 4 bases, with 4 bases of the junction left unmatched. Germline CDR1 MDHEN, CDR2 SYDVKM. This CDR3 has 14 amino acids. The CDR3 here is CASSSWDRATEAFF. CDR3 sequence (DNA): TGTGCCAGCAGTTCGTGGGACAGGGCCACTGAAGCTTTCTTT.

This clonotype was recorded many times. The chain carries TRBV28 and TRBJ2-7; TRBD1 matches at 9 bases. The CDR3 loop spans 16 amino acids. CDR1 and CDR2 from the germline V gene are MDHEN and SYDVKM. With 4 bases clipped from V and 2 bases from J, the junction kept 9 bases outside the gene matches. CDR3 bases: TGTGCCAGCAGTTACGACAGGGGGAGCGGAACCTACGAGCAGTACGTC. It codes for CASSYDRGSGTYEQYV.